The following is a T cell receptor (beta chain) sequence with its context. V was shortened by 6 bases and J by 2 bases, with 7 bases between the two germline ends. CDR3 size: 13 residues. Germline V lookup: CDR1 MNHEY, CDR2 SVGAGI. Authors' processing steps: Estimation of nucleated cell counts was performed using reference gene primer amplification. Clones were sequenced by immunoSEQ multiplex PCR, and TCRdb holds only the in-frame ones, with some missing. V and J calls plus clone size are reproduced from that table; the DNA served to infer D and trimming. The sample shows fewer than 85,000 clones, more than 60% of them seen only once. These data belong to a study of blood T cell repertoires in COVID-19. Overall study: Whether acute or convalescent, the COVID-19 samples came from the United States, Italy and Spain. PBMCs, B-cell-depleted T cells, or T cells were the source of the cDNA or gDNA that made up the material.

V usage is TRBV6-5 and J usage is TRBJ2-2; no definite D call. This TCR was sampled from a man aged 60 to 69 with acute or convalescent COVID-19. The sequenced sample consisted of peripheral blood. The DNA of the CDR3 is TGTGCCAGCAGAACACCAAACACCGGGGAGCTGTTTTTT. Translating gives CASRTPNTGELFF.